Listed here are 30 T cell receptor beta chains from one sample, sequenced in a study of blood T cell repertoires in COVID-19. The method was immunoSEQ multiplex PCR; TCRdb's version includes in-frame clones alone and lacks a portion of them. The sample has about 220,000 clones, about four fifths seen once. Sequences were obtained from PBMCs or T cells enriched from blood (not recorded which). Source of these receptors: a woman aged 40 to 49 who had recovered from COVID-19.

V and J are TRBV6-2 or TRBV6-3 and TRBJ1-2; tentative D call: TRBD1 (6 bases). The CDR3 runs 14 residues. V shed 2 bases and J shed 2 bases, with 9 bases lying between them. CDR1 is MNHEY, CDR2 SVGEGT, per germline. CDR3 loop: CASSYIQGNYGYTF. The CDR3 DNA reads TGTGCCAGCAGTTACATACAGGGCAACTATGGCTACACCTTC.

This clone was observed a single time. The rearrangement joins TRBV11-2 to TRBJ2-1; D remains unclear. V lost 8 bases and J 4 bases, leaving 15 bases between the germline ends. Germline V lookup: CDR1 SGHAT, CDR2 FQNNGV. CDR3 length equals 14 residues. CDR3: CASRHSQLYNEQFF. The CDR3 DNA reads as TGTGCCAGCCGCCACTCGCAACTATACAATGAGCAGTTCTTC. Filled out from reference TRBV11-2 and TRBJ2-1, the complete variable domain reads EAGVAQSPRYKIIEKRQSVAFWCNPISGHATLYWYQQILGQGPKLLIQFQNNGVVDDSQLPKDRFSAERLKGVDSTLKIQPAKLEDSAVYLCASRHSQLYNEQFFGPGTRLTVL.

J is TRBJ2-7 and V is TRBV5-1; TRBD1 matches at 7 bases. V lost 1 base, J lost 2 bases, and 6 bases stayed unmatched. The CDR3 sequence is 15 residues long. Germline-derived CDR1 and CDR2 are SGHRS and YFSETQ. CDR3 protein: CASSLMHRGTYEQYF. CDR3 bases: TGCGCCAGCAGCTTGATGCACAGGGGAACCTACGAGCAGTACTTC.

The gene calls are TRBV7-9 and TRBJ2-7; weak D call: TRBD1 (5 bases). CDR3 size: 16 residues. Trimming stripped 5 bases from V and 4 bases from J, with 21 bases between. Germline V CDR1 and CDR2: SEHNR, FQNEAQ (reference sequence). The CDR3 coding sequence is TGTGCCAGCAGCCGACTTTTCTCGACAGCAACTTACGAGCAGTACTTC. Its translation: CASSRLFSTATYEQYF.

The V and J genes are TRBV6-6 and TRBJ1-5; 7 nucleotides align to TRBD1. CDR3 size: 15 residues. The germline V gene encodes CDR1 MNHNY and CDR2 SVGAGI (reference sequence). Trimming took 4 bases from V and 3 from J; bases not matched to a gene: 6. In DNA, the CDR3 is TGTGCCAGCAGTTCGACAGGGTACAACAATCAGCCCCAGCATTTT. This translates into CASSSTGYNNQPQHF.

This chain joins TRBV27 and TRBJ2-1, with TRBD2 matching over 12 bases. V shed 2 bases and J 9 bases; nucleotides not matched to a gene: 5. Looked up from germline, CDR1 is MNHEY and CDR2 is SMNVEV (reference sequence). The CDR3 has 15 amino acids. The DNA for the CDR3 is TGTGCCAGCAGTTTAACCCTGGGACTAGCGGGTGAGCAGTTCTTC. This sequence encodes CASSLTLGLAGEQFF.

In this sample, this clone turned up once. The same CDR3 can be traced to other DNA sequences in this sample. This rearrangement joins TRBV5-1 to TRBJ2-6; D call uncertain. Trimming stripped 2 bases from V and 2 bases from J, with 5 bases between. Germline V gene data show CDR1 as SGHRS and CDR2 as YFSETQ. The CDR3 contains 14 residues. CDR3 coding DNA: TGCGCCAGCAGCTTATCTGCTGGGGCCAACGTCCTGACTTTC. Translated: CASSLSAGANVLTF. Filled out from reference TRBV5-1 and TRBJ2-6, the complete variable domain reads KAGVTQTPRYLIKTRGQQVTLSCSPISGHRSVSWYQQTPGQGLQFLFEYFSETQRNKGNFPGRFSGRQFSNSRSEMNVSTLELGDSALYLCASSLSAGANVLTFGAGSRLTVL.

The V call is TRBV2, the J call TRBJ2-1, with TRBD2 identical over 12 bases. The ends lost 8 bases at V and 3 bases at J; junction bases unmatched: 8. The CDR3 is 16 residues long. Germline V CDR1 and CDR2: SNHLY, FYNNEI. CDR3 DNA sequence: TGTGCCAGCGTGAGGACTAGCGGGATAGACTACAATGAGCAGTTCTTC. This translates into CASVRTSGIDYNEQFF. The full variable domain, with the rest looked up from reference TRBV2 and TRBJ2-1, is EPEVTQTPSHQVTQMGQEVILRCVPISNHLYFYWYRQILGQKVEFLVSFYNNEISEKSEIFDDQFSVERPDGSNFTLKIRSTKLEDSAMYFCASVRTSGIDYNEQFFGPGTRLTVL.

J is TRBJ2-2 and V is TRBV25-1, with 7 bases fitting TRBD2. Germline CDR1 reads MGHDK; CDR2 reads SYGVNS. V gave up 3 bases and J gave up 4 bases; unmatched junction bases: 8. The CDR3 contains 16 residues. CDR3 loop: CASSDRRERGTGELFF. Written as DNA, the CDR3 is TGTGCCAGCAGTGATCGGCGGGAGAGGGGCACCGGGGAGCTGTTTTTT.

This CDR3 reads CASSAGSGRAYEQFF. In nucleotides, the CDR3 is TGTGCCAGCAGTGCGGGTAGCGGGAGGGCTTATGAGCAGTTCTTC. The chain uses TRBV6-2 or TRBV6-3 and TRBJ2-1; 11 nucleotides match TRBD2. After removal of 5 bases from V and 8 bases from J, the junction contained 8 bases not matched to a gene. The CDR3 is 15 amino acids. Germline values: CDR1 MNHEY, CDR2 SVGEGT.

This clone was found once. The DNA for the CDR3 is TGCGCCAGCAGCCAAGATCCAGCGGGGCGGGATGAGCAGTTCTTC. It translates to CASSQDPAGRDEQFF. The chain uses TRBV4-3 and TRBJ2-1, with 7 bases lining up with TRBD2. Germline-derived CDR1 and CDR2 are LGHNA and YSLEER. This CDR3 comprises 15 residues. J lost 8 bases, V lost 0 bases, and 7 bases had no gene match.

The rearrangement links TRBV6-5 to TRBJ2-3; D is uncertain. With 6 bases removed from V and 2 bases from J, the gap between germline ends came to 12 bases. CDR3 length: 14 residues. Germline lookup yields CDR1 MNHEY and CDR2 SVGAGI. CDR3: CASRSQALTDTQYF. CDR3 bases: TGTGCCAGCAGATCGCAGGCTCTCACAGATACGCAGTATTTT.

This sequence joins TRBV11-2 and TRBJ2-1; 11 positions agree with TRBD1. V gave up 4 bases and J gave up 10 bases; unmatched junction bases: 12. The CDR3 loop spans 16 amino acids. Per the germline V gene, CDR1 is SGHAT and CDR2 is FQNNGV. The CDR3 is CASSSLRDRGVGEQFF. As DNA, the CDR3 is TGTGCCAGCAGCTCCCTCCGGGACAGGGGGGTTGGGGAGCAGTTCTTC.

The DNA for the CDR3 is TGTGCCAGCAGCTTGTCAGGGATGGGCAATCAGCCCCAGCATTTT. Its translation: CASSLSGMGNQPQHF. The gene calls are TRBV7-2 and TRBJ1-5, with TRBD1 as a possible D gene (5 bases). The CDR3 loop spans 15 amino acids. Trimming took 3 bases from V and 2 from J, leaving 11 bases between them. CDR1 SGHTA and CDR2 FQGNSA come from the germline V gene.

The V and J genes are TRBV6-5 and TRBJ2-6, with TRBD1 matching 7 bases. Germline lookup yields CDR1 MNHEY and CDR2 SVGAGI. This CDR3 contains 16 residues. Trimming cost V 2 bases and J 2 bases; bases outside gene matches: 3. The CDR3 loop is CASSYPQGTGANVLTF. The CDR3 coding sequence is TGTGCCAGCAGTTACCCACAGGGGACTGGGGCCAACGTCCTGACTTTC.

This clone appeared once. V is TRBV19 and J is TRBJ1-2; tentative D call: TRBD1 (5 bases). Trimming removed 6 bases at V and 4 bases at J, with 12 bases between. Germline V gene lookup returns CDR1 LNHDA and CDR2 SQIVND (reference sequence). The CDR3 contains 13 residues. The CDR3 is CASSFQGGYGYTF. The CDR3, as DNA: TGTGCCAGTAGCTTTCAGGGAGGCTATGGCTACACCTTC.

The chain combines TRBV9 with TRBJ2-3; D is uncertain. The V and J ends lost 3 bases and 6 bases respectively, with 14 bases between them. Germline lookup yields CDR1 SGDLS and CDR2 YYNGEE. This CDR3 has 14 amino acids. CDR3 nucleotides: TGTGCCAGCAGCGAGGTCCCGGGTAGGGATACGCAGTATTTT. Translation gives CASSEVPGRDTQYF.

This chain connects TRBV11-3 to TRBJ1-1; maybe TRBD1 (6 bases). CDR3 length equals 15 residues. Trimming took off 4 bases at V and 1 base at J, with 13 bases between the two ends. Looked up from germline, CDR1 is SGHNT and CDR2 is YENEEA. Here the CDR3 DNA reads TGTGCCAGCAGCTCCGCCTTGACAGGGAACACTGAAGCTTTCTTT. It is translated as CASSSALTGNTEAFF.

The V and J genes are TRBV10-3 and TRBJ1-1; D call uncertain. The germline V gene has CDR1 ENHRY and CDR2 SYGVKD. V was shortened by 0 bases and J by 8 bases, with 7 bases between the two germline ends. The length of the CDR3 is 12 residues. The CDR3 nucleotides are TGTGCCATCAGTGAGTCCGCCGGGGAAGCTTTCTTT. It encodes CAISESAGEAFF.

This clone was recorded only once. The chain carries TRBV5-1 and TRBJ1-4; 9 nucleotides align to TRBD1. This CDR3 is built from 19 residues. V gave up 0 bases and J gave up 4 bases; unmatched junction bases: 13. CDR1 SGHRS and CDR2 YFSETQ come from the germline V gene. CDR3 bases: TGCGCCAGCAGCTTGGTCCCTGGACAGGGGAAGGGGTATAATGAAAAACTGTTTTTT. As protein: CASSLVPGQGKGYNEKLFF.

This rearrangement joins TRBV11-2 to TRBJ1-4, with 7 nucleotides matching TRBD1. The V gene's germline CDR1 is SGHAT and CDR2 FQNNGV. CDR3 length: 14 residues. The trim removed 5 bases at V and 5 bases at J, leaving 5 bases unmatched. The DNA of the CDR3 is TGTGCCAGCAGCGGGGACAGCGGCAATGAAAAACTGTTTTTT. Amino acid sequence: CASSGDSGNEKLFF.

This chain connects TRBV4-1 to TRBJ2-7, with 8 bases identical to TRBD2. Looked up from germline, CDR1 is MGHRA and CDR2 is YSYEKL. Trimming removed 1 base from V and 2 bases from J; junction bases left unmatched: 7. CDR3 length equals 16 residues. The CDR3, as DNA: TGCGCCAGCAGCCAAGTACCCAGCGGGAGCGCCTACGAGCAGTACTTC. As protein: CASSQVPSGSAYEQYF.

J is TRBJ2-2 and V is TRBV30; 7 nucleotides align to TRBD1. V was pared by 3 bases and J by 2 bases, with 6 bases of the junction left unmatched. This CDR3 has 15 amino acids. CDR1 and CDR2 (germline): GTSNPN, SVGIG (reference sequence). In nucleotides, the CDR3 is TGTGCCTGGAGGACCTGGGACAGAAACACCGGGGAGCTGTTTTTT. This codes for CAWRTWDRNTGELFF.

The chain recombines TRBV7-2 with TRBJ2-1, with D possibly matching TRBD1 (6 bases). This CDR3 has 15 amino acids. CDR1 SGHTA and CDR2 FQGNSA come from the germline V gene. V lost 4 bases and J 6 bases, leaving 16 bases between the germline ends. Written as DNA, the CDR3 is TGTGCCAGCAGCTCACCCTCTGGGACACGCAATGAGCAGTTCTTC. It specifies CASSSPSGTRNEQFF.

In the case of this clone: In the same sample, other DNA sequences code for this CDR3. Written as DNA, the CDR3 is TGCGCCAGCAGCAGCGGACTAGCGGCTAGCACAGATACGCAGTATTTT. It yields the protein CASSSGLAASTDTQYF. This chain joins TRBV5-1 and TRBJ2-3; the match to TRBD2 covers 10 bases. Germline-derived CDR1 and CDR2 are SGHRS and YFSETQ. The CDR3 extends over 16 amino acids. The trim removed 4 bases at V and 0 bases at J, leaving 5 bases unmatched.

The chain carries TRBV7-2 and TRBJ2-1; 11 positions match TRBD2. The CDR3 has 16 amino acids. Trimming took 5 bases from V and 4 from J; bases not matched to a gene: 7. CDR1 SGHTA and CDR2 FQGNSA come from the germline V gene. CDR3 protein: CASSPRLAGSYNEQFF. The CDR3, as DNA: TGTGCCAGCAGCCCCAGACTAGCGGGGTCTTACAATGAGCAGTTCTTC.

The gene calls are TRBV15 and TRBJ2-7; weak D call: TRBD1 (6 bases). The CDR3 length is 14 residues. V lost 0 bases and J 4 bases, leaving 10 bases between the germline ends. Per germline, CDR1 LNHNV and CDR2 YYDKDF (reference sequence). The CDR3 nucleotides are TGTGCCACCAGCAGAGAAAGAGGGGGATACGAGCAGTACGTC. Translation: CATSRERGGYEQYV.

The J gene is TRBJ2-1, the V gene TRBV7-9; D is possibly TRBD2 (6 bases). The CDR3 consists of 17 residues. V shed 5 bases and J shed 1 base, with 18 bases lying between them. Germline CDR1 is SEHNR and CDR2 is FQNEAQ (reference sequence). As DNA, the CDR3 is TGTGCCAGCAGCCCCGATCTAGCGTTAGGTTCCTACAATGAGCAGTTCTTC. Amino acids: CASSPDLALGSYNEQFF.

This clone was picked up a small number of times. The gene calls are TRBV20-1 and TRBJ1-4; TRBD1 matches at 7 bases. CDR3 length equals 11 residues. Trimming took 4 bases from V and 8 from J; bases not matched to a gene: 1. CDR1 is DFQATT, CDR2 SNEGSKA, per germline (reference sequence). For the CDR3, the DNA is TGCAGTGCTAAGACAGGGGAAAAACTGTTTTTT. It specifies CSAKTGEKLFF.

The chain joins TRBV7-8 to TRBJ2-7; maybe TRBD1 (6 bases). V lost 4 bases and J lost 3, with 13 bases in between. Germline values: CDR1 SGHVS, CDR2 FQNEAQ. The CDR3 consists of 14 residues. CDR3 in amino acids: CASSSDRRGYEQYV. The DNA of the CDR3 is TGTGCCAGCAGCTCAGACCGCAGGGGCTACGAGCAGTACGTC.